The clone carrying this TCR beta chain showed up just a few times. Antigen: not known. The data were taken from a study of beta chain features in type 1 diabetes. Study conclusions and caveats: Researchers reported that naive, central memory and Treg TCRB repertoires appeared more similar in patients than in healthy donors.

Looked up from germline, CDR1 is KGHSH and CDR2 is LQKENI. This CDR3 has 16 residues. Trimming pared 2 bases from V and 5 bases from J, leaving 16 bases between. Reverse transcribing all isolated RNA meant expressed TCRB transcripts were sequenced. Naive, central memory and regulatory T cell samples produced a mean of roughly 3.8 million reads. Measured with immunoSEQ multiplex PCR; TCRdb has only the in-frame clones, and not every one. The sample holds some 900,000 clones, about a sixth seen once. V gene TRBV18 combines with J gene TRBJ2-1; perhaps D is TRBD1 or TRBD2 (6 bases each). The source of this sequence is a woman younger than 30 in good health. Sequencing was carried out using naive CD4+ T cells from blood. CDR3 sequence: CASSPFEGGGHNEQFF. The DNA for the CDR3 is TGTGCCAGCTCACCATTCGAGGGGGGCGGCCACAATGAGCAGTTCTTC.